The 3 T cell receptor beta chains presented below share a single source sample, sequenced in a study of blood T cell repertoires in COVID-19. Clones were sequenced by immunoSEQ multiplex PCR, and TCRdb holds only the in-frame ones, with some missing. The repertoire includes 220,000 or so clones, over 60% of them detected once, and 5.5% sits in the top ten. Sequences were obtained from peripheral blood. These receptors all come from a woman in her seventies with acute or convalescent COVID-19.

CDR3 DNA sequence: TGTGCCATCAGTGGTAGCGTAGAGGAGACCCAGTACTTC. It translates to CAISGSVEETQYF. The V gene is TRBV10-3, the J gene TRBJ2-5, with a weak D call TRBD2 (5 bases). Trimming shortened V by 4 bases and J by 5 bases, and 11 bases separated the two germline ends. CDR3 length equals 13 residues. Germline CDR1 ENHRY, CDR2 SYGVKD.

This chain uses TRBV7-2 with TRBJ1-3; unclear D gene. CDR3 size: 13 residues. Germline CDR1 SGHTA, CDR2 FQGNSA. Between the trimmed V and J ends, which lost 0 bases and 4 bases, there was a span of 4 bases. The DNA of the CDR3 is TGTGCCAGCAGCTTAGCAGCCGGAAACACCATATATTTT. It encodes CASSLAAGNTIYF.

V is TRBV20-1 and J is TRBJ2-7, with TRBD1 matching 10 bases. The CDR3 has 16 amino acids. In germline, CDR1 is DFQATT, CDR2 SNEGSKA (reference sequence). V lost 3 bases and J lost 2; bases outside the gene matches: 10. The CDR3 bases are TGCAGTGCTAGTGAACTCGGGACAGGGGACCCCTACGAGCAGTACTTC. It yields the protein CSASELGTGDPYEQYF.